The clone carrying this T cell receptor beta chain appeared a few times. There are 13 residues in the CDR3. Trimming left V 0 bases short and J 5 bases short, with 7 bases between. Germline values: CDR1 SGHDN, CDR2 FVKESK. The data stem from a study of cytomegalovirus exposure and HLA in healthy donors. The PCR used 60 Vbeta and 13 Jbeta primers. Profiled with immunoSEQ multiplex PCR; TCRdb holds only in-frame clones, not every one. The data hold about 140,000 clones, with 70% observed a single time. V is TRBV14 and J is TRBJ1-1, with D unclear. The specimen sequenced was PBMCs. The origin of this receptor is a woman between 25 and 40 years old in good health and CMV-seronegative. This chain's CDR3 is CASSQDRETEAFF. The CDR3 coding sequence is TGTGCCAGCAGCCAAGATAGGGAGACTGAAGCTTTCTTT.